The clone carrying this T cell receptor (beta chain) was seen more than once but under ten times. The antigen remains unidentified. The record originates from a study of response to subunit inactivated influenza vaccine. Study-wide findings and caveats: Authors proposed each seasonal influenza vaccination draws in few new T cells.

TCRdb analysed the RT-PCR reads with MiXCR anew, one entry per CDR3 protein. Altogether hundreds of thousands of distinct CDR3 sequences are present, around 11% being singletons, with the ten largest covering roughly 10%. Germline loops: CDR1 SGHVS, CDR2 FNYEAQ. The length of the CDR3 is 17 residues. J gave up 5 bases and V 2 bases, and 11 bases lay outside the gene matches. Sequencing was performed on PBMCs from blood, taken on the day of vaccination. This chain joins TRBV7-6 and TRBJ1-4; 7 positions agree with TRBD1. The receptor was derived from a man aged 45-60 years who received an inactivated influenza vaccine. The CDR3 spells CASSLTRWTGGNEKLFF. CDR3 in DNA: TGTGCCAGCAGCTTAACTAGATGGACAGGCGGGAATGAAAAACTGTTTTTT.